This TCR beta chain was recovered during a study of T cell repertoires in cytomegalovirus infection. At the level of the study: Public TCR beta signatures marked donors with CMV infection and the matching HLA.

TCRdb fed the reads into MiXCR, producing one record per CDR3 protein. The sample carries some 900,000 distinct CDR3 sequences, 32% recorded once. The study's findings and limits: Carriers of CMV and the relevant HLA type were discriminated by public TCR beta frequency.

A word on this clonotype: Its specificity is not known.

This CDR3 comprises 18 residues. The ends were cut back, 3 bases at V and 3 bases at J, with 20 bases in the middle. Germline lookup yields CDR1 LNHDA and CDR2 SQIVND (reference sequence). Sequencing was performed on cultured CD8+ T cells from PBMCs, taken from culture after CMV antigen stimulation. The rearrangement uses TRBV19 and TRBJ2-2; D is possibly TRBD2 (6 bases). The source is a human donor in good health (CMV status not recorded). Some clones in this sample may be carry-over from other donors' samples. CDR3: CASSMDPCDAGYTGELFF. CDR3 in DNA: TGTGCCAGTAGTATGGATCCATGTGATGCGGGGTACACCGGGGAGCTGTTTTTT.